This TCR beta chain was sequenced during a study of cytomegalovirus exposure and HLA in healthy donors. 60 Vbeta and 13 Jbeta primers were used in PCR. Generated by immunoSEQ multiplex PCR, the TCRdb table keeps only in-frame clones and is missing some. The profile shows about 96,000 clones, more than 60% of them singletons. Input material: PBMCs. This receptor was identified in a man aged 50-60 years in good health and CMV-seropositive.

The DNA for the CDR3 is TGCAGCGTTGGAAGGGACAGCAACACTGAAGCTTTCTTT. Protein product: CSVGRDSNTEAFF. This chain links TRBV29-1 with TRBJ1-1; 7 positions agree with TRBD1. J gave up 2 bases and V 4 bases, and 4 bases lay outside the gene matches. CDR3 size: 13 residues. Germline V gene lookup returns CDR1 SQVTM and CDR2 ANQGSEA. The full variable domain, completed using reference TRBV29-1 and TRBJ1-1, is SAVISQKPSRDICQRGTSLTIQCQVDSQVTMMFWYRQQPGQSLTLIATANQGSEATYESGFVIDKFPISRPNLTFSTLTVSNMSPEDSSIYLCSVGRDSNTEAFFGQGTRLTVV.